Below, 26 T cell receptor beta chains from the same sample are listed, as sequenced in a study of early T cells in non-severe SARS-CoV-2 infection (dated by TCRdb to about 2021). The library was prepared using 5' RACE. Sequencing was performed on a NextSeq 500. TCRdb took the public reads, trimmed them with fastp at Q25, ran MiXCR for clone calling and kept in-frame beta chains. Records with the same CDR3 protein are collapsed into one entry carrying the most frequent genes and DNA. The sample records approximately 85,000 distinct CDR3 sequences, about 12% of which are singletons. The ten largest clones take up just over 6.5% of the sample. Input material: whole blood. The receptors were gathered from an adult who was a healthcare worker with PCR-confirmed SARS-CoV-2 infection or an uninfected control (not recorded which).

The V call is TRBV5-5, the J call TRBJ2-5; the D gene could be TRBD1 or TRBD2 (7 bases each). CDR1 is SGHKS, CDR2 YYEKEE, per germline (reference sequence). The V end was cut by 0 bases, the J end by 1 base, with 16 bases between. CDR3 length equals 17 residues. CDR3 DNA: TGTGCCAGCAGCTTGGGGACCCAGGGGGGGTCCCAAGAGACCCAGTACTTC. Its translation: CASSLGTQGGSQETQYF.

The V call is TRBV7-3, the J call TRBJ2-2; D ambiguous. Germline V gene data show CDR1 as SGHTA and CDR2 as FQGTGA. V lost 5 bases and J 6 bases, leaving 10 bases between the germline ends. The CDR3 is 13 residues long. CDR3 residues: CASSQVVSGELFF. The CDR3 region has the DNA TGTGCCAGCAGCCAAGTGGTTTCCGGGGAGCTGTTTTTT.

This clonotype was seen a few times. V gene TRBV29-1 combines with J gene TRBJ2-5; D remains unclear. The CDR3 spans 12 residues. Trimming removed 4 bases from V and 1 base from J, with 7 bases in between. Per the germline V gene, CDR1 is SQVTM and CDR2 is ANQGSEA. CDR3 region: CSVAPIQETQYF. The CDR3 DNA is TGCAGCGTTGCTCCAATCCAAGAGACCCAGTACTTC.

The chain carries TRBV7-3 and TRBJ2-1; TRBD2 matches 9 bases. The germline gives CDR1 SGHTA, CDR2 FQGTGA. Trimming at V came to 5 bases and at J to 6 bases, leaving 14 bases not matched to a gene. The CDR3 is 17 residues long. The CDR3 DNA is TGTGCCAGCAGCCCCTTCGTTGGTAGCGGGAGAGTCAATGAGCAGTTCTTC. Translation: CASSPFVGSGRVNEQFF.

The V call is TRBV3-1, the J call TRBJ2-1; TRBD2 agrees at 10 bases. This CDR3 contains 14 residues. The trim removed 8 bases at V and 5 bases at J, leaving 6 bases unmatched. Germline values: CDR1 LGHDT, CDR2 YNNKEL (reference sequence). CDR3 nucleotide sequence: TGTGCCAGCCATCTAGCGGGAGAACACAATGAGCAGTTCTTC. Amino acids: CASHLAGEHNEQFF.

The genes are TRBV3-1 and TRBJ2-2, with 11 bases aligning to TRBD2. Germline V gene lookup returns CDR1 LGHDT and CDR2 YNNKEL (reference sequence). CDR3 length: 16 residues. The ends lost 1 base at V and 3 bases at J; junction bases unmatched: 1. CDR3: CASSQGLAGHTGELFF. In nucleotides, the CDR3 is TGTGCCAGCAGCCAAGGACTAGCGGGACACACCGGGGAGCTGTTTTTT.

This clonotype was counted between two and nine times. The J gene is TRBJ2-1, the V gene TRBV7-2; D is uncertain. Germline CDR1 reads SGHTA; CDR2 reads FQGNSA. The CDR3 length is 12 residues. With 3 bases removed from V and 8 bases from J, the gap between germline ends came to 8 bases. In nucleotides, the CDR3 is TGTGCCAGCAGCTTCTACGGTGATGAGCAGTTCTTC. It codes for CASSFYGDEQFF. Supplemented by reference TRBV7-2 and TRBJ2-1, the full variable domain reads GAGVSQSPSNKVTEKGKDVELRCDPISGHTALYWYRQSLGQGLEFLIYFQGNSAPDKSGLPSDRFSAERTGGSVSTLTIQRTQQEDSAVYLCASSFYGDEQFFGPGTRLTVL.

This rearrangement joins TRBV7-8 to TRBJ2-1; 9 bases match TRBD2. This CDR3 spans 16 amino acids. Germline V CDR1 and CDR2: SGHVS, FQNEAQ. J gave up 10 bases and V 0 bases, and 10 bases lay outside the gene matches. The CDR3 sequence: CASSLARLAGRSEQFF. The CDR3 DNA reads TGTGCCAGCAGCTTAGCCAGGCTAGCGGGGCGGAGCGAGCAGTTCTTC. The full variable domain, rest sourced from reference TRBV7-8 and TRBJ2-1, is GAGVSQSPRYKVAKRGQDVALRCDPISGHVSLFWYQQALGQGPEFLTYFQNEAQLDKSGLPSDRFFAERPEGSVSTLKIQRTQQEDSAVYLCASSLARLAGRSEQFFGPGTRLTVL.

This clonotype was seen only a few times. The chain employs TRBV7-6 and TRBJ2-7, with D perhaps matching TRBD1 (5 bases). Looked up from germline, CDR1 is SGHVS and CDR2 is FNYEAQ. There are 14 residues in the CDR3. Trimming removed 8 bases at V and 0 bases at J, with 14 bases between. CDR3 in amino acids: CASRPTDSSYEQYF. The CDR3 DNA is TGTGCCAGCCGGCCCACAGACAGCTCCTACGAGCAGTACTTC.

This clonotype turned up a few times. The rearrangement uses TRBV6-2 or TRBV6-3 and TRBJ2-5, with TRBD1 matching over 7 bases. Trimming removed 7 bases from V and 2 bases from J; junction bases left unmatched: 13. This CDR3 contains 16 residues. Germline loops: CDR1 MNHEY, CDR2 SVGEGT. CDR3 sequence reads: CASTPVGTAEQETQYF. In DNA form, the CDR3 reads TGTGCCAGCACGCCAGTCGGGACAGCGGAACAAGAGACCCAGTACTTC.

This chain joins TRBV3-1 and TRBJ2-7; D is undetermined. Looked up from germline, CDR1 is LGHDT and CDR2 is YNNKEL (reference sequence). V was trimmed by 3 bases and J by 6 bases, leaving 18 bases between them. CDR3 length equals 15 residues. In DNA, the CDR3 is TGTGCCAGCAGCCAGGCCAGAACCCATAGTGGCGAGCAGTACTTC. It is translated as CASSQARTHSGEQYF.

The J gene is TRBJ1-4, the V gene TRBV7-2; maybe TRBD1 (6 bases). This CDR3 spans 13 amino acids. From germline, CDR1 is SGHTA and CDR2 FQGNSA. Trimming took 7 bases from V and 3 from J, leaving 9 bases between them. CDR3 DNA: TGTGCCAGCAACAGGGCATCTAATGAAAAACTGTTTTTT. As protein: CASNRASNEKLFF.

The V and J genes are TRBV5-4 and TRBJ2-3, with D tentatively TRBD2 (6 bases). Per the germline V gene, CDR1 is SGHNT and CDR2 is YYREEE (reference sequence). V lost 0 bases to trimming and J lost 1 base, with 9 bases between them. The CDR3 is made up of 15 amino acids. CDR3 in DNA: TGTGCCAGCAGCTTGGGCTGGGAGGGCACAGATACGCAGTATTTT. Translated: CASSLGWEGTDTQYF.

This clonotype has just a few counts. The rearrangement links TRBV11-2 to TRBJ1-1; 10 positions match TRBD1. Germline-derived CDR1 and CDR2 are SGHAT and FQNNGV. Trimming cost V 5 bases and J 0 bases; bases outside gene matches: 12. This CDR3 contains 18 residues. The CDR3 DNA reads as TGTGCCAGCAGCCTACCGGGGGGACAGGGGTCCTTGAACACTGAAGCTTTCTTT. Protein sequence: CASSLPGGQGSLNTEAFF.

A word on this clonotype: A read error may be the cause here, since a much bigger clone is one base away. V usage is TRBV6-5 and J usage is TRBJ2-7; 9 bases are a match to TRBD2. The CDR3 runs 17 residues. Germline V CDR1 and CDR2: MNHEY, SVGAGI. Unmatched junction bases numbered 12, after V lost 0 bases and J lost 6 bases. CDR3 DNA sequence: TGTGCCAGCAGTTACTCCGGCGGGAGGGCTATTAGAGGCGAGCAGTACTTC. Amino acids: CASSYSGGRAIRGEQYF.

This clonotype was counted a few times. The V and J genes are TRBV7-6 and TRBJ2-1, with 7 bases fitting TRBD1. With 4 bases clipped from V and 7 bases from J, the junction kept 16 bases outside the gene matches. The CDR3 contains 17 residues. Germline CDR1 reads SGHVS; CDR2 reads FNYEAQ. This chain's CDR3 is CASSSRSSRGLGNEQFF. CDR3 sequence (DNA): TGTGCCAGCAGCTCCCGCTCGTCTAGGGGGCTGGGGAATGAGCAGTTCTTC.

In its sample, this clonotype was seen a few times. V gene TRBV14 combines with J gene TRBJ1-2, with 12 bases lining up with TRBD1. The germline CDR1 and CDR2 sequences are SGHDN and FVKESK. The CDR3 loop spans 15 amino acids. V lost 4 bases and J lost 7; bases outside the gene matches: 7. CDR3 residues: CASSLLGQGASGYTF. Here the CDR3 DNA reads TGTGCCAGCAGCCTTTTGGGACAGGGGGCGTCTGGCTACACCTTC.

The V and J genes are TRBV5-4 and TRBJ2-3, with 11 bases that match TRBD2. This CDR3 region has 17 residues. J gave up 0 bases and V 4 bases, and 7 bases lay outside the gene matches. Germline CDR1 and CDR2: SGHNT and YYREEE (reference sequence). CDR3 protein: CASSPRTSGLSTDTQYF. The CDR3 bases are TGTGCCAGCAGCCCCAGGACTAGCGGGTTAAGCACAGATACGCAGTATTTT.

This clonotype was counted between two and nine times. The chain recombines TRBV12-3 or TRBV12-4 with TRBJ1-5; D is possibly TRBD1 (5 bases). This CDR3 spans 14 amino acids. V lost 0 bases, J lost 7 bases, and 10 bases lay in between. CDR3 nucleotide sequence: TGTGCCAGCAGTTTAGCCCTCAGGGAGCAGCCCCAGCATTTT. This sequence encodes CASSLALREQPQHF.

V is TRBV7-9 and J is TRBJ2-1; 8 bases align to TRBD2. V shed 6 bases and J 4 bases; nucleotides not matched to a gene: 8. This CDR3 contains 15 residues. Per germline, CDR1 SEHNR and CDR2 FQNEAQ (reference sequence). The CDR3 nucleotides are TGTGCCAGCAGACCGCCGGGGGGGACTTACAATGAGCAGTTCTTC. Protein: CASRPPGGTYNEQFF.

This clonotype was counted between two and nine times. The gene calls are TRBV5-1 and TRBJ2-1; 9 positions match TRBD2. CDR1 and CDR2 (germline): SGHRS, YFSETQ. The CDR3 has 16 residues. Trimming cost V 4 bases and J 3 bases; bases outside gene matches: 8. The CDR3 here is CASSPQTSGFYNEQFF. The CDR3 DNA reads TGCGCCAGCAGCCCCCAGACTAGCGGATTCTACAATGAGCAGTTCTTC.

This clonotype was detected only a few times. This chain uses TRBV29-1 with TRBJ1-2; 8 nucleotides match TRBD1. Germline V lookup: CDR1 SQVTM, CDR2 ANQGSEA. With 3 bases clipped from V and 8 bases from J, the junction kept 5 bases outside the gene matches. There are 12 residues in the CDR3. CDR3 DNA sequence: TGCAGCGTTGAGCCAGGGGGCTCCGGCTACACCTTC. It translates to CSVEPGGSGYTF.

In this sample, this clonotype turned up a few times. The chain carries TRBV6-1 and TRBJ2-7, with TRBD2 matching over 7 bases. Germline trimming cut 1 base from V and 1 base from J; bases unmatched to any gene: 7. The germline V gene encodes CDR1 MNHNS and CDR2 SASEGT. The CDR3 sequence is 16 residues long. CDR3 in DNA: TGTGCCAGCAGTGAAGGGCCCCGGGGAGGGTCCTACGAGCAGTACTTC. Translated: CASSEGPRGGSYEQYF.

The gene calls are TRBV19 and TRBJ2-2; TRBD1 might be the D (6 bases). This CDR3 region has 14 residues. The ends were cut back, 6 bases at V and 3 bases at J, with 11 bases in the middle. Germline V gives CDR1 LNHDA, CDR2 SQIVND (reference sequence). The CDR3 here is CASRLQGYTGELFF. CDR3 DNA sequence: TGTGCCAGTAGGTTACAGGGTTACACCGGGGAGCTGTTTTTT.

V gene TRBV7-2 combines with J gene TRBJ2-1; no clear D. Germline loops: CDR1 SGHTA, CDR2 FQGNSA. This CDR3 is built from 12 residues. V gave up 4 bases and J gave up 14 bases, with 15 bases separating them. CDR3 DNA: TGTGCCAGCAGCTCCGTCGGCGTGGTGGAGTTCTTC. The encoded protein is CASSSVGVVEFF.

There are a few counts of this clonotype. This chain links TRBV12-5 with TRBJ2-2; D not certain. The germline CDR1 and CDR2 sequences are LGHNT and FRNRAP. This CDR3 comprises 14 residues. Trimming left V 6 bases short and J 7 bases short, with 15 bases between. CDR3 protein: CASGPGSNGGELFF. The DNA of the CDR3 is TGTGCTAGTGGCCCTGGGTCCAATGGCGGGGAGCTGTTTTTT. Together with reference TRBV12-5 and TRBJ2-2, the CDR3 gives the full variable domain: DARVTQTPRHKVTEMGQEVTMRCQPILGHNTVFWYRQTMMQGLELLAYFRNRAPLDDSGMPKDRFSAEMPDATLATLKIQPSEPRDSAVYFCASGPGSNGGELFFGEGSRLTVL.